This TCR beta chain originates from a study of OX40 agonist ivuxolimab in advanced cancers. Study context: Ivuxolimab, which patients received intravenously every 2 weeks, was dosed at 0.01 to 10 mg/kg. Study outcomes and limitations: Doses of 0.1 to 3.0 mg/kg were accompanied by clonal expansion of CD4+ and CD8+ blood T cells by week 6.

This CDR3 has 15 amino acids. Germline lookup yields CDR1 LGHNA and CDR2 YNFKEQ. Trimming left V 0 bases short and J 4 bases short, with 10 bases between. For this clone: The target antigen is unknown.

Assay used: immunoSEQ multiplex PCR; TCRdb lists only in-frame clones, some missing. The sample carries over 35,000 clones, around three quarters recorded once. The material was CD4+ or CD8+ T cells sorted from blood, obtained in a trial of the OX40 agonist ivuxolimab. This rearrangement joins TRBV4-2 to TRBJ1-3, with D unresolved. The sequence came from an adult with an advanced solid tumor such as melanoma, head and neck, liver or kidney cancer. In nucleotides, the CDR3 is TGTGCCAGCAGCCAAGATACGGGGTCAGGAAACACCATATATTTT. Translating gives CASSQDTGSGNTIYF.